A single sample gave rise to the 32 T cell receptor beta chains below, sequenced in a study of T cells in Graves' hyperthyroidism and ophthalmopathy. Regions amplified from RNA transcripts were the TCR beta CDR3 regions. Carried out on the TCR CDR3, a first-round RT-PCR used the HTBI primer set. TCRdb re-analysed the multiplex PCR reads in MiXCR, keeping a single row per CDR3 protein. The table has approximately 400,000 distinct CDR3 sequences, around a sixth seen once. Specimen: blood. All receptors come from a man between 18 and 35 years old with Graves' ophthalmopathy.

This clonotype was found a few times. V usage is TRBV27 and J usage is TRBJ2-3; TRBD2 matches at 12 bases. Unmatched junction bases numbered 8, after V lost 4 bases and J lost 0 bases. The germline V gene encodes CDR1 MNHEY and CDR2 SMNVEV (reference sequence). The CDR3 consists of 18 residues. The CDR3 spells CASSSRLAGETSTDTQYF. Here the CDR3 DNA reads TGTGCCAGCAGTTCTCGACTAGCGGGGGAAACTAGCACAGATACGCAGTATTTT.

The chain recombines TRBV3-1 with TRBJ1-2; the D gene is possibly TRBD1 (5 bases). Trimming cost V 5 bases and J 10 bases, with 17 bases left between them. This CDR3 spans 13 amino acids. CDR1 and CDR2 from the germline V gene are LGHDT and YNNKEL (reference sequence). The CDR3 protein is CASSASGGVFYTF. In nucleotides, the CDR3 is TGTGCCAGCAGCGCCTCGGGAGGGGTTTTCTACACCTTC.

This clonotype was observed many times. The CDR3 spells CASSYGETGYGYTF. The CDR3 DNA is TGTGCCAGCAGTTACGGTGAGACGGGCTATGGCTACACCTTC. This chain connects TRBV6-5 to TRBJ1-2; D gene unclear. CDR1 is MNHEY, CDR2 SVGAGI, per germline. The ends were cut back, 2 bases at V and 4 bases at J, with 11 bases in the middle. CDR3 length equals 14 residues.

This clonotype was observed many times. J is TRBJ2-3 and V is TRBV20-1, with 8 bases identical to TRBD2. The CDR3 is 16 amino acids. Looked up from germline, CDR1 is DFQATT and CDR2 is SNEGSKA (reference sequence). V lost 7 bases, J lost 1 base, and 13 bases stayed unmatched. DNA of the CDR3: TGCAGTGTTACCTCCGGGGGGGGGGGACGCACAGATACGCAGTATTTT. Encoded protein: CSVTSGGGGRTDTQYF.

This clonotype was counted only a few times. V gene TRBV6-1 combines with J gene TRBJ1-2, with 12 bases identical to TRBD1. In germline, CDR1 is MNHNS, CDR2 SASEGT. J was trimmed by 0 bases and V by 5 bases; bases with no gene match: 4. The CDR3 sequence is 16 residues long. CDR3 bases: TGTGCCAGCAGTTTCGGGACAGGGGGCTCTAACTATGGCTACACCTTC. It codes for CASSFGTGGSNYGYTF.

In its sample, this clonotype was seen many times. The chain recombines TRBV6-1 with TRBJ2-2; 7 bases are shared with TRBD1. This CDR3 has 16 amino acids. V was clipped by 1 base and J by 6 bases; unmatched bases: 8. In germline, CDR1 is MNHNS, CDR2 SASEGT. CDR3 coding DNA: TGTGCCAGCAGTGAAGTTGACAGGGCCGGCTCCGGGGAGCTGTTTTTT. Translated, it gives CASSEVDRAGSGELFF.

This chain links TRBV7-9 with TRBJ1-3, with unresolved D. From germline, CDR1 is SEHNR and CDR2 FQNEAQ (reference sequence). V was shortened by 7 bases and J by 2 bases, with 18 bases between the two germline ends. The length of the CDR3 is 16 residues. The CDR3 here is CASIPADSWTGNTIYF. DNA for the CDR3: TGTGCCAGCATCCCGGCGGATTCGTGGACTGGAAACACCATATATTTT.

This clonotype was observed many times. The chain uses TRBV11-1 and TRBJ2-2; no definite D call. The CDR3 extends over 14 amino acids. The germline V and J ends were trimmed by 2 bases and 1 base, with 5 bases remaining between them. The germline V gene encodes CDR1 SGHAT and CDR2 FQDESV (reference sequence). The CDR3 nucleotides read TGTGCCAGCAGCTTATCAGGGAACACCGGGGAGCTGTTTTTT. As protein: CASSLSGNTGELFF.

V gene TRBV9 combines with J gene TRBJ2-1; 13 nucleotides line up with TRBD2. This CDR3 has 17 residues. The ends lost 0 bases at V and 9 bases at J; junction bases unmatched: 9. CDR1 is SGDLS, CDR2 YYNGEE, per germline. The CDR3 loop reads CASSVASTSGGRGEQFF. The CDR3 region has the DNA TGTGCCAGCAGCGTAGCTTCGACTAGCGGGGGGCGGGGTGAGCAGTTCTTC.

The CDR3 DNA is TGTGCCAGCAGCCCTTCGATCCTAGTGAACACCGGGGAGCTGTTTTTT. Its translation: CASSPSILVNTGELFF. V usage is TRBV7-3 and J usage is TRBJ2-2; D gene unclear. V lost 5 bases and J lost 1, with 14 bases in between. The CDR3 has 16 residues. The germline CDR1 and CDR2 sequences are SGHTA and FQGTGA.

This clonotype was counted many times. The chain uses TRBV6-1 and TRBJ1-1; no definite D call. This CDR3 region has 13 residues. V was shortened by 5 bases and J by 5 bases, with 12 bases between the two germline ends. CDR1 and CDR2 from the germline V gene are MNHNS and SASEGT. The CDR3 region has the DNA TGTGCCAGCAGTTCCAACCGCAGAACTGAAGCTTTCTTT. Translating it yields CASSSNRRTEAFF.

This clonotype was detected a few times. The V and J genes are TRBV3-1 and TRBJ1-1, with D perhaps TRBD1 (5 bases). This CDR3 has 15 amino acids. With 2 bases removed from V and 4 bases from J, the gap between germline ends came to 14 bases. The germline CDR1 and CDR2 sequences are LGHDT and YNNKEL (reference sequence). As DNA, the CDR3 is TGTGCCAGCAGCCAACGAGGACACGTACCCACTGAAGCTTTCTTT. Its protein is CASSQRGHVPTEAFF. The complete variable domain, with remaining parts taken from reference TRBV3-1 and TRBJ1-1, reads DTAVSQTPKYLVTQMGNDKSIKCEQNLGHDTMYWYKQDSKKFLKIMFSYNNKELIINETVPNRFSPKSPDKAHLNLHINSLELGDSAVYFCASSQRGHVPTEAFFGQGTRLTVV.

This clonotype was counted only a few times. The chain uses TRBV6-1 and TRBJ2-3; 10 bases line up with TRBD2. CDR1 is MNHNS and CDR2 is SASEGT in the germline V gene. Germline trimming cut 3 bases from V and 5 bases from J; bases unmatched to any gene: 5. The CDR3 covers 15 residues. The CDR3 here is CASSEQRGGVDTQYF. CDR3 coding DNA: TGTGCCAGCAGTGAGCAGCGGGGGGGCGTAGATACGCAGTATTTT.

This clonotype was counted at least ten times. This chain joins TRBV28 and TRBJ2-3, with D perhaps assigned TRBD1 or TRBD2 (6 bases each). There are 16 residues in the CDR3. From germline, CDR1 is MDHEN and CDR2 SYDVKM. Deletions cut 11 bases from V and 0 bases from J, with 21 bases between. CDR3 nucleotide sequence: TGTGCCTCAACGGGGGCAGCCCTTTCTAGCACAGATACGCAGTATTTT. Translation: CASTGAALSSTDTQYF.

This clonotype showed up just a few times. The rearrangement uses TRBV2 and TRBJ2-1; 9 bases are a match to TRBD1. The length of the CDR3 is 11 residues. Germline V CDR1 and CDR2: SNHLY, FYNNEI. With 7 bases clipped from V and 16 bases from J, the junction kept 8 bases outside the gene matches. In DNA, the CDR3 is TGTGCCAGCAAGGAGGACAGGGGTGGATTCTTC. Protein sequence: CASKEDRGGFF.

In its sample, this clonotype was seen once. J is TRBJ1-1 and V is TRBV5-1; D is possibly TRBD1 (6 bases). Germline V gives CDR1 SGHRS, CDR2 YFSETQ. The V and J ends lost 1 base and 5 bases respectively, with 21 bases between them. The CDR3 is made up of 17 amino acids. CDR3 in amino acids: CASSLRFLGALGTEAFF. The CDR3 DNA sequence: TGCGCCAGCAGCTTGAGATTTCTGGGGGCGCTGGGAACTGAAGCTTTCTTT. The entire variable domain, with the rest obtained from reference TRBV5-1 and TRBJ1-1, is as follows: KAGVTQTPRYLIKTRGQQVTLSCSPISGHRSVSWYQQTPGQGLQFLFEYFSETQRNKGNFPGRFSGRQFSNSRSEMNVSTLELGDSALYLCASSLRFLGALGTEAFFGQGTRLTVV.

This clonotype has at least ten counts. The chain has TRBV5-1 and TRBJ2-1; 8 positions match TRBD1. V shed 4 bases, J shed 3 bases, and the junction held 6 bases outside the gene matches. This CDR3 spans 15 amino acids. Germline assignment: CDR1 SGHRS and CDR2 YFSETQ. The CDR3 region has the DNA TGCGCCAGCAGCCGGACCGGGACAGGCTACAATGAGCAGTTCTTC. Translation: CASSRTGTGYNEQFF.

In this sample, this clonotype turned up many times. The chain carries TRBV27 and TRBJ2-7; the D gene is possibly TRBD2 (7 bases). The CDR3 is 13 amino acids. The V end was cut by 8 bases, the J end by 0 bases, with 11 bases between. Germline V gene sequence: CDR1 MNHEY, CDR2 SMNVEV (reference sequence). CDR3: CASGGGPSYEQYF. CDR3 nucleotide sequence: TGTGCCAGCGGGGGGGGGCCCTCCTACGAGCAGTACTTC.

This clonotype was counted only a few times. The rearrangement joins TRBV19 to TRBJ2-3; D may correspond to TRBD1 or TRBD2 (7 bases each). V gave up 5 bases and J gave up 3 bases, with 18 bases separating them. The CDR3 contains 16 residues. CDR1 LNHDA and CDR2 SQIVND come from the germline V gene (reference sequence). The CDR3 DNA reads TGTGCCAGTAGTTCCCCCCAGGGGGGGTGGACAGATACGCAGTATTTT. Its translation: CASSSPQGGWTDTQYF.

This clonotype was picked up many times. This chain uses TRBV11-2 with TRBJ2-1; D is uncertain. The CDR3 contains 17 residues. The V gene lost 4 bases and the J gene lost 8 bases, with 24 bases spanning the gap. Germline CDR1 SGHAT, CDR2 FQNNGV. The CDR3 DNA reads TGTGCCAGCAGCTATACCTTACACCTTAAGATAGAGGATGAGCAGTTCTTC. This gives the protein CASSYTLHLKIEDEQFF.

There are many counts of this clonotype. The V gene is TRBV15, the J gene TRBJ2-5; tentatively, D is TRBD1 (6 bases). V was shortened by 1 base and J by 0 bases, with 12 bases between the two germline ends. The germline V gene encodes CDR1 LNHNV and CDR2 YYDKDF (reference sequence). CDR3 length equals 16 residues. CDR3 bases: TGTGCCACCAGCAGAGGGGCTACAGGGTACCAAGAGACCCAGTACTTC. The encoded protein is CATSRGATGYQETQYF.

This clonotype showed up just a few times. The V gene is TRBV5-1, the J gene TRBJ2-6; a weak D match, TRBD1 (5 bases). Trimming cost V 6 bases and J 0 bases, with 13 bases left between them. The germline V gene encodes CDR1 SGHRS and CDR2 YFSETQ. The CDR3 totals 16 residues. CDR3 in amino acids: CASKQGSSSGANVLTF. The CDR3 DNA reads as TGCGCCAGCAAGCAGGGTAGTAGCTCTGGGGCCAACGTCCTGACTTTC. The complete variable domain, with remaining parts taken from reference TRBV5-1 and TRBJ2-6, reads KAGVTQTPRYLIKTRGQQVTLSCSPISGHRSVSWYQQTPGQGLQFLFEYFSETQRNKGNFPGRFSGRQFSNSRSEMNVSTLELGDSALYLCASKQGSSSGANVLTFGAGSRLTVL.

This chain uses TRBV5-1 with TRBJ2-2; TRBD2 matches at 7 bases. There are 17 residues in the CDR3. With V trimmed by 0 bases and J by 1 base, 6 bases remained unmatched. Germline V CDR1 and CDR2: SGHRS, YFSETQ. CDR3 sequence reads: CASSLGRGLQNTGELFF. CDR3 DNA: TGCGCCAGCAGCTTGGGCCGGGGACTACAGAACACCGGGGAGCTGTTTTTT.

The CDR3 DNA reads TGTGCCAGCAGGGGGGAGAGTGGAAACACCATATATTTT. Its translation is CASRGESGNTIYF. The rearrangement links TRBV2 to TRBJ1-3; the D gene is possibly TRBD1 (5 bases). V was trimmed by 6 bases and J by 3 bases, leaving 9 bases between them. Germline-derived CDR1 and CDR2 are SNHLY and FYNNEI. The length of the CDR3 is 13 residues.

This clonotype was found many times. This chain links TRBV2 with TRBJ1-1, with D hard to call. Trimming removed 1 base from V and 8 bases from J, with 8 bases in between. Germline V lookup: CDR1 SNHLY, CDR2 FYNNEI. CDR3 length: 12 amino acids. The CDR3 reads CASSEEAGEAFF. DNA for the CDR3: TGTGCCAGCAGTGAAGAGGCAGGAGAAGCTTTCTTT. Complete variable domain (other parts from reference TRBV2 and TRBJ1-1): EPEVTQTPSHQVTQMGQEVILRCVPISNHLYFYWYRQILGQKVEFLVSFYNNEISEKSEIFDDQFSVERPDGSNFTLKIRSTKLEDSAMYFCASSEEAGEAFFGQGTRLTVV.

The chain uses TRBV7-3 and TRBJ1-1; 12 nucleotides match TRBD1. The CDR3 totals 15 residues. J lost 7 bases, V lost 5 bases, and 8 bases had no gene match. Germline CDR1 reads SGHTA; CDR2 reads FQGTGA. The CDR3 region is CASSDQGDRGLEAFF. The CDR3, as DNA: TGTGCCAGCAGCGACCAGGGGGACAGGGGGCTTGAAGCTTTCTTT.

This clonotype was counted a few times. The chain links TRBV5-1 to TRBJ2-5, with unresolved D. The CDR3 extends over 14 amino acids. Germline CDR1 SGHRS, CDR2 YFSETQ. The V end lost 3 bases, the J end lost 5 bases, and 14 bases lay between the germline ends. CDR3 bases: TGCGCCAGCAGCTCACCCCCCCCGAGGGAGACCCAGTACTTC. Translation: CASSSPPPRETQYF.

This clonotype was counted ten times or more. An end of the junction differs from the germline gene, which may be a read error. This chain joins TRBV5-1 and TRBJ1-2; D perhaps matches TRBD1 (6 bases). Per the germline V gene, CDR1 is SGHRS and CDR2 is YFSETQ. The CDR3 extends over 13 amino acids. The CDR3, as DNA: TGTGCCAGCAGCTTAGCAGGGGACTATGGCTACACCTTC. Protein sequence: CASSLAGDYGYTF. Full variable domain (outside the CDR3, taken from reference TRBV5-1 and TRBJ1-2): KAGVTQTPRYLIKTRGQQVTLSCSPISGHRSVSWYQQTPGQGLQFLFEYFSETQRNKGNFPGRFSGRQFSNSRSEMNVSTLELGDSALYLCASSLAGDYGYTFGSGTRLTVV.

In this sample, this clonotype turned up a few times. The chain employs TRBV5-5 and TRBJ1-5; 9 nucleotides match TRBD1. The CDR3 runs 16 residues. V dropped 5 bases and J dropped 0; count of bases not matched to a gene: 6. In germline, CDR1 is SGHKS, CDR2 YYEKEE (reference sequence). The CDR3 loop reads CASSRTGDYSNQPQHF. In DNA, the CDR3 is TGTGCCAGCAGTCGGACAGGGGATTATAGCAATCAGCCCCAGCATTTT.

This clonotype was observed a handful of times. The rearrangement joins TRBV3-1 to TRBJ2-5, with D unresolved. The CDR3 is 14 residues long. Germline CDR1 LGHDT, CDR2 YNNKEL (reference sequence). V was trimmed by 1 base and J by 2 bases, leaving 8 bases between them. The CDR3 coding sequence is TGTGCCAGCAGCCAAGGGTGGCAGCAAGAGACCCAGTACTTC. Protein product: CASSQGWQQETQYF.

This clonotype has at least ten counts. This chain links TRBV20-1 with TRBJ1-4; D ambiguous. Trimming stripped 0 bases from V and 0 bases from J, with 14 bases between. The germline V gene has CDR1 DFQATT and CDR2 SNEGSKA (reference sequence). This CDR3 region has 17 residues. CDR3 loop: CSARDLPGVATNEKLFF. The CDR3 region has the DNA TGCAGTGCTAGAGATTTGCCAGGAGTTGCAACTAATGAAAAACTGTTTTTT.

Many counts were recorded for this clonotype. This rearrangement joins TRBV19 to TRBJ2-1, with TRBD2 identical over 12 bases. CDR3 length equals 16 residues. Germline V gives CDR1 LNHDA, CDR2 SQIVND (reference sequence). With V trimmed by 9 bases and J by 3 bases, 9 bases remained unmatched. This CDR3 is CARSGETSGGYNEQFF. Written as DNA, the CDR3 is TGTGCCAGGTCGGGGGAGACTAGCGGGGGCTACAATGAGCAGTTCTTC.